These 10 T cell receptor beta chains share one sample of origin, sequenced in a study of T cells after yellow fever vaccination. TCRdb reprocessed the 5' RACE reads via MiXCR and lists one record per CDR3 protein. The data show about 340,000 distinct CDR3 sequences, almost 4% seen once. The sequences come from PBMCs, collected 5 days after the yellow fever booster vaccination. The receptors were sampled from a man aged 18 to 30 who received the YFV17D yellow fever vaccine.

The chain joins TRBV11-3 to TRBJ2-2; no reliable D call. Per the germline V gene, CDR1 is SGHNT and CDR2 is YENEEA. The CDR3 extends over 13 amino acids. Trimming removed 5 bases at V and 4 bases at J, with 8 bases between. CDR3 sequence reads: CASSPDSTGELFF. The DNA for the CDR3 is TGTGCCAGCAGCCCCGATTCCACCGGGGAGCTGTTTTTT.

The V and J genes are TRBV10-3 and TRBJ1-1; 9 nucleotides agree with TRBD1. The germline V gene has CDR1 ENHRY and CDR2 SYGVKD. The CDR3 is 17 amino acids. Trimming cost V 1 base and J 2 bases; bases outside gene matches: 8. The CDR3 sequence: CAISEFEDRGRNTEAFF. In nucleotides, the CDR3 is TGTGCCATCAGTGAGTTCGAGGACAGGGGACGAAACACTGAAGCTTTCTTT.

This clonotype appeared a few times. The V gene is TRBV24-1, the J gene TRBJ2-1, with 7 bases lining up with TRBD1. V lost 5 bases, J lost 8 bases, and 11 bases stayed unmatched. Per germline, CDR1 KGHDR and CDR2 SFDVKD. The CDR3 is made up of 15 amino acids. The CDR3 sequence: CATSAWGTEHDEQFF. Written as DNA, the CDR3 is TGTGCCACCAGTGCCTGGGGGACAGAACACGATGAGCAGTTCTTC.

The chain combines TRBV5-1 with TRBJ1-1; maybe TRBD1 (5 bases). CDR3 length: 14 amino acids. V was trimmed by 7 bases and J by 6 bases, leaving 19 bases between them. CDR1 SGHRS and CDR2 YFSETQ come from the germline V gene. CDR3 bases: TGCGCCAGCCGGCGGGAAGGGGACGTAGCTGAAGCTTTCTTT. Its translation is CASRREGDVAEAFF.

V and J are TRBV7-9 and TRBJ2-5; TRBD1 might be the D (5 bases). Germline V gene data show CDR1 as SEHNR and CDR2 as FQNEAQ (reference sequence). V dropped 2 bases and J dropped 5 bases, with 15 bases sitting between them. The CDR3 extends over 15 amino acids. CDR3 residues: CASSLYRSRAETQYF. The CDR3 bases are TGTGCCAGCAGCTTATACAGGTCAAGGGCGGAGACCCAGTACTTC.

This sequence joins TRBV10-2 and TRBJ2-7, with TRBD1 matching 8 bases. Trimming cost V 6 bases and J 4 bases; bases outside gene matches: 2. The germline V gene has CDR1 WSHSY and CDR2 SAAADI. This CDR3 is 12 amino acids long. CDR3 loop: CASSRDRYEQYF. The CDR3 DNA sequence: TGCGCCAGCAGCAGGGACAGGTACGAGCAGTACTTC.

In its sample, this clonotype was seen a few times. The chain couples TRBV12-3 or TRBV12-4 to TRBJ2-5; TRBD2 agrees at 14 bases. The J segment lost 2 bases and the V segment lost 5 bases, leaving 1 base of the junction unmatched. The CDR3 spans 15 residues. As DNA, the CDR3 is TGTGCCAGCAGTGGACTAGCGGGGGGACAAGAGACCCAGTACTTC. Its translation: CASSGLAGGQETQYF.

The chain uses TRBV6-2 or TRBV6-3 and TRBJ2-5; D possibly corresponds to TRBD1 (5 bases). The length of the CDR3 is 14 residues. Trimming took 4 bases from V and 2 from J, leaving 11 bases between them. Germline V gene sequence: CDR1 MNHEY, CDR2 SVGEGT. CDR3: CASSSYRQQETQYF. The CDR3 nucleotides read TGTGCCAGCAGTTCGTACAGGCAGCAAGAGACCCAGTACTTC.

This clonotype was counted only a few times. The CDR3 spells CASSISGTSYEQYF. CDR3 sequence (DNA): TGTGCCAGTAGTATCTCGGGGACTTCCTACGAGCAGTACTTC. The genes are TRBV19 and TRBJ2-7; weak D call: TRBD2 (6 bases). The CDR3 is 14 amino acids. Trimming took off 3 bases at V and 1 base at J, with 10 bases between the two ends. The germline V gene encodes CDR1 LNHDA and CDR2 SQIVND (reference sequence).

A few counts support this clonotype. The chain is built from TRBV5-1 and TRBJ1-2; 9 bases align to TRBD1. V shed 2 bases, J shed 6 bases, and the junction held 11 bases outside the gene matches. From germline, CDR1 is SGHRS and CDR2 YFSETQ. CDR3 size: 16 residues. This CDR3 is CASSLQGAHMRNGYTF. In nucleotides, the CDR3 is TGCGCCAGCAGCTTACAGGGGGCTCATATGAGAAATGGCTACACCTTC.